The 18 T cell receptor beta chains below come from one sample, sequenced in a study of early T cells in non-severe SARS-CoV-2 infection. One entry per CDR3 protein, called by TCRdb with MiXCR from the 5' RACE reads. The sample holds 80,000 to 95,000 distinct CDR3 sequences, 15% to 20% seen once. The source material was whole blood, sampled at baseline. These TCRs come from an adult who was a healthcare worker with PCR-confirmed SARS-CoV-2 infection or an uninfected control (not recorded which).

V gene TRBV30 combines with J gene TRBJ1-5; no clear D gene. The CDR3 covers 13 residues. The V end was cut by 3 bases, the J end by 4 bases, with 10 bases between. In germline, CDR1 is GTSNPN, CDR2 SVGIG (reference sequence). CDR3: CAWSQNRNQPQHF. CDR3 coding DNA: TGTGCCTGGAGCCAGAATAGGAATCAGCCCCAGCATTTT.

The table lists this clonotype with a few counts. The chain has TRBV18 and TRBJ1-2; D ambiguous. V lost 3 bases and J lost 8, with 13 bases in between. Germline CDR1 is KGHSH and CDR2 is LQKENI. This CDR3 contains 13 residues. CDR3 sequence: CASSPPIVPGYTF. As DNA, the CDR3 is TGTGCCAGCTCACCCCCAATCGTCCCCGGCTACACCTTC.

This clonotype occurred a few times. This chain uses TRBV21-1 with TRBJ2-1; the tabulated D call, TRBD2, remains unverified against the DNA. TRBV21-1 is a pseudogene. This CDR3 has 13 amino acids. This CDR3 reads CASSKEGKVEQFF. The CDR3 nucleotides are TGTGCCAGCAGCAAAGAGGGCAAGGTTGAGCAGTTCTTC.

This clonotype was observed a handful of times. The rearrangement joins TRBV5-6 to TRBJ1-1; D not certain. V lost 4 bases and J 5 bases, leaving 18 bases between the germline ends. This CDR3 is 15 amino acids long. Germline-derived CDR1 and CDR2 are SGHDT and YYEEEE. CDR3 region: CASSGVLEARTEAFF. The CDR3 nucleotides are TGTGCCAGCAGCGGGGTATTGGAGGCGAGGACTGAAGCTTTCTTT.

This clonotype was observed a few times. This chain links TRBV4-2 with TRBJ2-3; the D call may be TRBD1 or TRBD2 (5 bases each). The CDR3 is 13 amino acids. Per germline, CDR1 LGHNA and CDR2 YNFKEQ. Trimming left V 0 bases short and J 4 bases short, with 5 bases between. This chain's CDR3 is CASSQEGADTQYF. In DNA form, the CDR3 reads TGTGCCAGCAGCCAAGAGGGGGCAGATACGCAGTATTTT.

CDR3 DNA: TGTGCCAGCAGTTTAGTGCAGATTAATGAAAAACTGTTTTTT. Protein product: CASSLVQINEKLFF. The chain recombines TRBV28 with TRBJ1-4; no clear D gene. Germline lookup yields CDR1 MDHEN and CDR2 SYDVKM. Trimming pared 2 bases from V and 4 bases from J, leaving 8 bases between. The CDR3 is 14 amino acids.

The chain recombines TRBV4-2 with TRBJ2-3, with 11 bases lining up with TRBD2. V lost 1 base to trimming and J lost 3 bases; unmatched junction nucleotides: 3. The V gene's germline CDR1 is LGHNA and CDR2 YNFKEQ. The CDR3 totals 16 residues. CDR3 in DNA: TGTGCCAGCAGCCAAGTGGGACTAGCGGCTACAGATACGCAGTATTTT. Its protein is CASSQVGLAATDTQYF.

In its sample, this clonotype was seen a few times. The rearrangement links TRBV6-5 to TRBJ2-5, with a tentative D call TRBD2 (5 bases). The CDR3 extends over 16 amino acids. Trimming removed 0 bases from V and 5 bases from J, with 16 bases in between. Germline CDR1 reads MNHEY; CDR2 reads SVGAGI. The CDR3 sequence is CASSYSAFTERETQYF. CDR3 in DNA: TGTGCCAGCAGTTACTCGGCCTTCACAGAGCGGGAGACCCAGTACTTC.

This clonotype was counted a few times. CDR3 in DNA: TGTGCCAGCGGGGTCGGGACAGGGATGAATGAGCAGTTCTTC. Protein product: CASGVGTGMNEQFF. This chain connects TRBV27 to TRBJ2-1, with 9 bases that match TRBD1. From germline, CDR1 is MNHEY and CDR2 SMNVEV (reference sequence). The CDR3 totals 14 residues. Germline trimming cut 8 bases from V and 7 bases from J; bases unmatched to any gene: 9.

This clonotype was counted a few times. V gene TRBV20-1 combines with J gene TRBJ2-7; the match to TRBD2 covers 9 bases. V lost 3 bases, J lost 5 bases, and 8 bases stayed unmatched. The CDR3 sequence is 14 residues long. Germline CDR1 and CDR2: DFQATT and SNEGSKA (reference sequence). CDR3 in DNA: TGCAGTGCTAGCTTGTTCGCGGGAGGGAACGAGCAGTACTTC. Protein: CSASLFAGGNEQYF.

This clonotype showed up just a few times. The V and J genes are TRBV20-1 and TRBJ2-2, with D uncertain. V lost 3 bases, J lost 1 base, and 6 bases lay in between. The V gene's germline CDR1 is DFQATT and CDR2 SNEGSKA (reference sequence). This CDR3 has 13 residues. CDR3: CSASKRNTGELFF. As DNA, the CDR3 is TGCAGTGCTAGTAAGCGGAACACCGGGGAGCTGTTTTTT.

This clonotype was picked up a small number of times. The rearrangement joins TRBV20-1 to TRBJ2-7, with a tentative D call TRBD2 (6 bases). The V end was cut by 0 bases, the J end by 3 bases, with 15 bases between. The germline gives CDR1 DFQATT, CDR2 SNEGSKA (reference sequence). The CDR3 consists of 15 residues. The CDR3 DNA reads TGCAGTGCTAGAGATATTGGGACTGCTAGCTACGAGCAGTACTTC. It translates to CSARDIGTASYEQYF.

The CDR3 is CSARFWSQGNTEAFF. The CDR3, as DNA: TGCAGTGCTAGATTCTGGAGCCAGGGGAACACTGAAGCTTTCTTT. The chain links TRBV20-1 to TRBJ1-1, with a weak D call TRBD1 (5 bases). In germline, CDR1 is DFQATT, CDR2 SNEGSKA (reference sequence). Trimming left V 2 bases short and J 1 base short, with 14 bases between. The CDR3 covers 15 residues.

This chain connects TRBV27 to TRBJ2-1; D is unresolved. Trimming left V 6 bases short and J 9 bases short, with 15 bases between. Per the germline V gene, CDR1 is MNHEY and CDR2 is SMNVEV (reference sequence). CDR3 length: 13 residues. The CDR3 region is CASRLSGSSEQFF. CDR3 coding DNA: TGTGCCAGCAGGCTGAGTGGGTCCAGTGAGCAGTTCTTC.

This clonotype appeared a few times. The chain joins TRBV20-1 to TRBJ1-2; 7 positions match TRBD1. This CDR3 spans 12 amino acids. CDR1 and CDR2 from the germline V gene are DFQATT and SNEGSKA (reference sequence). The V segment lost 6 bases and the J segment 7 bases; nucleotides outside the gene matches: 8. For the CDR3, the DNA is TGCAGTGCCAGCGGTACAGGGGCTGGCTACACCTTC. Protein sequence: CSASGTGAGYTF.

Ten or more counts support this clonotype. The V gene is TRBV7-2, the J gene TRBJ2-5, with TRBD2 as a possible D gene (5 bases). The CDR3 totals 15 residues. Trimming took off 1 base at V and 7 bases at J, with 16 bases between the two ends. The germline gives CDR1 SGHTA, CDR2 FQGNSA. The CDR3 nucleotides read TGTGCCAGCAGCTTAGGGACTCCCCGTGAAGGGACCCAGTACTTC. Its protein is CASSLGTPREGTQYF. Complete variable domain (other parts from reference TRBV7-2 and TRBJ2-5): GAGVSQSPSNKVTEKGKDVELRCDPISGHTALYWYRQSLGQGLEFLIYFQGNSAPDKSGLPSDRFSAERTGGSVSTLTIQRTQQEDSAVYLCASSLGTPREGTQYFGPGTRLLVL.

This clonotype occurred a few times. The genes are TRBV6-1 and TRBJ2-6; no firm D call. This CDR3 is built from 14 residues. CDR1 and CDR2 from the germline V gene are MNHNS and SASEGT. Trimming stripped 4 bases from V and 1 base from J, with 5 bases between. CDR3 coding DNA: TGTGCCAGCAGTGCAGTATCTGGGGCCAACGTCCTGACTTTC. Protein sequence: CASSAVSGANVLTF.

The J gene is TRBJ2-3, the V gene TRBV9; 8 bases align to TRBD2. In germline, CDR1 is SGDLS, CDR2 YYNGEE. V shed 0 bases, J shed 1 base, and the junction held 4 bases outside the gene matches. This CDR3 contains 16 residues. The CDR3 loop reads CASSVGAGDRTDTQYF. The CDR3 DNA is TGTGCCAGCAGCGTAGGAGCGGGAGATCGCACAGATACGCAGTATTTT.